What follows is one T cell receptor beta chain and its context. Its cognate antigen has yet to be identified. No per-base quality is available; no much larger clone lies one base away. Whole blood was collected in K2EDTA tubes by collaborating institutions according to the institutions' own protocols. For TCRbeta analysis, collaborators shipped samples as frozen whole blood, isolated PBMCs, or DNA extracted from either of those sample types. From cysteine to phenylalanine, the CDR3 is 17 amino acids long. The retained sequence is limited to the CDR3, 51 bases, with the frame set at the first base. After removal of 3 bases from V and 0 bases from J, the junction retains 10 bases not matched to a gene. CDR1 and CDR2 were assigned from the germline V gene (reference sequence) as DFQATT and SNEGSKA. The data stem from a study of blood T cell repertoires in COVID-19 (dated by TCRdb to 2019 to 2021). Some background on the complete study: Samples from collaborators originated in the United States, Italy and Spain and spanned both the acute and convalescent phases of COVID-19. The repertoires were released in a freely available public database meant as a resource for research on the immune response to SARS-CoV-2. The dataset comprised deeply sampled blood TCRbeta repertoires from subjects exposed to, actively infected with, or recovered from COVID-19. The material from the prospective study consisted of cDNA or gDNA derived from T cells, B-cell-depleted T cells, or PBMCs. Nearly every sample came with metadata listing a de-identified subject ID, COVID-19 status, age in years and sex. HLA class I and class II types, where available, came from metadata supplied by the sample provider rather than from assay-based typing. The samples were drawn from the first 160 participants of the ongoing ImmuneRACE study and from over 950 subjects provided by 6 global collaborators.

The immunoSEQ Assay, a bias-controlled multiplex PCR, was used to amplify TCRbeta CDR3 regions from genomic DNA. Regarding the original processing steps: The number of nucleated cells in each sample was estimated from the amplification of reference gene primers within the assay. Sequence reads were collapsed and filtered to measure the absolute abundance of every unique TCRbeta CDR3 rearrangement. For each sample, productive Simpson clonality was calculated as the square root of Simpson's diversity index over productive rearrangements. What TCRdb holds here is the immuneACCESS table cut down to in-frame rearrangements. Part of the clones is not present; checked against another copy, under half of the missing clones reflect an unresolved V gene, and the others are unexplained. V and J calls plus clone size are reproduced from that table; the DNA served to infer D and trimming. The sample table contains about 26,000 clones; only one count was recorded for 90% of them. The leading ten clones occupy roughly 10% of the sample.

Overall study results and their limits: The quantity of clinical and demographic metadata differed by source and by participant and was supplied without curation.

Sequenced: peripheral blood. This clonotype originated in a man between 65 and 79 years old with acute or convalescent COVID-19. Recombination linked TRBV20-1 to TRBJ2-3; 9 middle bases align to TRBD1. The CDR3 loop reads CSASLTPGQGSTDTQYF. At the DNA level, the sequence is TGCAGTGCTAGTCTTACACCCGGACAGGGGAGCACAGATACGCAGTATTTT.